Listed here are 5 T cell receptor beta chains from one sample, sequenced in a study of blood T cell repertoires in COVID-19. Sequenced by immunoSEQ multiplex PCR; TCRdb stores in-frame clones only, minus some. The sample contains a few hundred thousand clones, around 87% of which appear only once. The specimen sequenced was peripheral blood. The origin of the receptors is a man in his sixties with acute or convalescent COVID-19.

The CDR3 here is CASSDRQGLEEQYF. DNA for the CDR3: TGCGCCAGCAGCGACCGACAGGGATTGGAGGAGCAGTACTTC. This chain uses TRBV5-1 with TRBJ2-7, with 7 nucleotides matching TRBD1. Trimming at V came to 4 bases and at J to 7 bases, leaving 11 bases not matched to a gene. Germline loops: CDR1 SGHRS, CDR2 YFSETQ. This CDR3 has 14 residues.

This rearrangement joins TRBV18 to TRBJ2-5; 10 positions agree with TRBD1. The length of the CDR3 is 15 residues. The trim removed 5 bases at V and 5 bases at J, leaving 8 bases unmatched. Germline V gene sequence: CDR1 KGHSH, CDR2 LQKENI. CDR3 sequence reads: CASSANPGQGETQYF. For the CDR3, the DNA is TGTGCCAGCTCAGCAAATCCGGGACAGGGGGAGACCCAGTACTTC.

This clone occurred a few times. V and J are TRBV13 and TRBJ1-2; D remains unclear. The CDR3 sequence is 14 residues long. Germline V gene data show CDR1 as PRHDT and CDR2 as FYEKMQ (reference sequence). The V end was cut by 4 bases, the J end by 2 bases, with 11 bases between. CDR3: CASSYGRENYGYTF. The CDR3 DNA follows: TGTGCCAGCAGCTACGGGCGGGAGAACTATGGCTACACCTTC.

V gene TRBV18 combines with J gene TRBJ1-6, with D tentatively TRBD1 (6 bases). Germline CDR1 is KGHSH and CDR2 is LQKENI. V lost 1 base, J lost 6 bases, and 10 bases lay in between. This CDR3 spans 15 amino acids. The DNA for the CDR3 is TGTGCCAGCTCACCACTAAGGGACATTAATTCACCCCTCCACTTT. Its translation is CASSPLRDINSPLHF.

CDR3 sequence: CASSWGRGTYEQYF. In nucleotides, the CDR3 is TGTGCCAGCAGTTGGGGAAGAGGGACCTACGAGCAGTACTTC. The chain has TRBV11-3 and TRBJ2-7, with D maybe TRBD2 (5 bases). Germline values: CDR1 SGHNT, CDR2 YENEEA. This CDR3 has 14 residues. V lost 6 bases and J 2 bases, leaving 14 bases between the germline ends.